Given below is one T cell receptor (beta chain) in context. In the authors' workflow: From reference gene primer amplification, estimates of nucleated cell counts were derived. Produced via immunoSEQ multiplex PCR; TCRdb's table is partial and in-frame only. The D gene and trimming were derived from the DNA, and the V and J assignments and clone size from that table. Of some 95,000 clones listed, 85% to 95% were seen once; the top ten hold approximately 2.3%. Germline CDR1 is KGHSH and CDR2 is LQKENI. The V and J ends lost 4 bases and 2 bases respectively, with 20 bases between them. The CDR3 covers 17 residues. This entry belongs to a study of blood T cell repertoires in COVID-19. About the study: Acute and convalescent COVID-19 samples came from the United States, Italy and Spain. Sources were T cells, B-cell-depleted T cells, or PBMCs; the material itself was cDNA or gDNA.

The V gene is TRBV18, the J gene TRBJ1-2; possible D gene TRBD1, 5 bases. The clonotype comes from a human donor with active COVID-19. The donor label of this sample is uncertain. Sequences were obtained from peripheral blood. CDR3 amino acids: CASSRLREEGTNYGYTF. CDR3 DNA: TGTGCCAGCTCACGACTTAGGGAGGAGGGGACGAACTATGGCTACACCTTC.